This T cell receptor beta chain was documented in a study of blood T cell repertoires in COVID-19. Background on the study: Sample material is recorded as cDNA or gDNA derived from T cells, B-cell-depleted T cells, or PBMCs.

The CDR3 is 13 amino acids. The germline gives CDR1 LGHNA, CDR2 YSLEER. After removal of 5 bases from V and 3 bases from J, the junction contained 2 bases not matched to a gene. Only in-frame clones appear in the TCRdb table, and some are missing; sequencing was by immunoSEQ multiplex PCR. This table has 50,000 to 70,000 clones, around 85% appearing once. The sample taken for sequencing was peripheral blood. V gene TRBV4-3 combines with J gene TRBJ2-5; 8 bases agree with TRBD1. This TCR derives from a man between 65 and 80 years old with active COVID-19. The chain's CDR3 is CASSSDREETQYF. The CDR3 DNA is TGCGCCAGCAGCTCGGACAGGGAAGAGACCCAGTACTTC.